The rows below give T cell receptor beta chains drawn from one sample of a study of T-cell reconstitution after alpha-beta-depleted transplantation in children. TCRdb reprocessed the PCR reads with MiXCR, giving one entry per CDR3 protein. The repertoire holds about 580,000 distinct CDR3 sequences, with roughly 27% as singletons. Specimen: PBMCs, collected before TCRalphabeta/CD19-depleted stem cell transplant. Receptors were obtained from a boy less than two years old with Wiskott-Aldrich syndrome, due to receive a stem cell transplant. The CDR3 runs from the conserved cysteine through the conserved F or W.

TRBV24-1 13 CATKGSGTDTQYF
TRBV9 14 CASSVDTGNYGYTF
TRBV5-1 14 CASRPRTGRDEQYF
TRBV20-1 11 CSAKRAREQYF
TRBV12-3/TRBV12-4 17 CASSARGSGTSAETQYF
TRBV29-1 11 CSAKRGNEQFF
TRBV5-1 17 CASSPGDRRTGHQPQHF
TRBV5-1 13 CASSPTARNEQFF
TRBV4-1 15 CASSKAEGARDTQYF
TRBV10-2 16 CASRVLVGMGTGELFF
TRBV5-1 14 CASSLDGAGYEQYF
TRBV5-1 15 CASSETVGDTGELFF
TRBV20-1 14 CSALTGTGEGEQYF
TRBV18 15 CASSPQMDGSYEQFF
TRBV5-1 17 CASSFVDSGYRGYEQYF
TRBV5-1 16 CASSFQGQGTGTEAFF
TRBV12-3/TRBV12-4 14 CASSFNMGYNEQFF
TRBV5-1 14 CASSWGDRTYEQYF
TRBV5-1 16 CASSQLSGRATDTQYF
TRBV14 15 CASSRRSGRGGELFF
TRBV19 18 CASSIAAGTGARNQPQHF
TRBV4-1 13 CASSQGRGYGYTF
TRBV12-3/TRBV12-4 19 CATDRVLGASGRVLGELFF
TRBV4-1 14 CASRQREDTDTQYF
TRBV28 16 CASSLFGPSGANVLTF
TRBV5-5 14 CASSAPGGRYGYTF
TRBV29-1 13 CSVELLVGETQYF
TRBV29-1 13 CSVYGTGKETQYF
TRBV20-1 14 CSASPVASGGPQYF
TRBV5-1 16 CASSFGQGQRYNEQFF